These T cell receptor beta chains were read from a single sample in a study of blood T cell repertoires in COVID-19. Produced via immunoSEQ multiplex PCR; TCRdb's table is partial and in-frame only. The sample holds some 350,000 clones, roughly nine tenths seen once. Source material: PBMCs or T cells enriched from blood (not recorded which). These receptors all come from a man between 18 and 35 years old who had recovered from COVID-19. The CDR3 runs from the conserved cysteine through the conserved F or W. Fields, in order: V gene, clone size, D gene, J gene, CDR3 DNA, CDR3 protein. A D gene is named only where the DNA matches it firmly. The size field is filled for only some rows; it gives once, few, many or a size class.

>TRBV4-1|NA|TRBD2|TRBJ2-5
TGCGCCAGCAGCCAAGGTAATAGCGGGAGGCAAGAGACCCAGTACTTC
CASSQGNSGRQETQYF
>TRBV5-6|few|TRBD2|TRBJ2-7
TGTGCCAGCGCCAGGGGACTAGCGGGAGTCTGGGGCTACGAGCAGTACTTC
CASARGLAGVWGYEQYF
>TRBV6-5|NA|TRBD2|TRBJ2-1
TGTGCCAGCAGTTACTCCAAGACTAGCCCTAACAGTGAGCAGTTCTTC
CASSYSKTSPNSEQFF
>TRBV6-1|few|TRBD2|TRBJ2-3
TGTGCCAGCAGTGGACTAGCGGGCCTTGGCACAGATACGCAGTATTTT
CASSGLAGLGTDTQYF
>TRBV5-1|NA|NA|TRBJ2-5
TGCGCCAGCAGCTTGGTTGGGGGGAGTTCCGTGGAGACCCAGTACTTC
CASSLVGGSSVETQYF
>TRBV7-9|NA|NA|TRBJ2-7
TGTGCCAGCAGTGTAGGGGTTAGATACGAGCAGTACTTC
CASSVGVRYEQYF
>TRBV6-1|NA|NA|TRBJ1-2
TGTGCCAGCAGTGAAAGGGGTTCCTATGGCTACACCTTC
CASSERGSYGYTF
>TRBV30|NA|NA|TRBJ1-1
TGTGCCTGGAGTGCCGACCAGGGGCCCGGAGGAGCTTTCTTT
CAWSADQGPGGAFF
>TRBV6-1|NA|TRBD1|TRBJ1-4
TGTGCCAGCAGTGAACGACAGGGATTCATTAAAAAACTGTTTTTT
CASSERQGFIKKLFF
>TRBV19|NA|TRBD1|TRBJ1-5
TGTGCCAGTAGTGACCGATTAACAGGGGTCAATCAGCCCCAGCATTTT
CASSDRLTGVNQPQHF
>TRBV6-6|NA|NA|TRBJ2-7
TGTGCCAGCAGTCGCGACAGCAACCTACAGTTCTCCTACGAGCAGTACTTC
CASSRDSNLQFSYEQYF
>TRBV10-1|NA|TRBD2|TRBJ2-7
TGCGCCAGCTGTAGCGGGGCGCCCTACGAGCAGTACTTC
CASCSGAPYEQYF
>TRBV29-1|NA|TRBD1|TRBJ2-2
TGCAGCGCTGGACAGGGGGCATCCGGGGAGCTGTTTTTT
CSAGQGASGELFF
>TRBV5-1|NA|TRBD1|TRBJ1-3
TGCGCCAGCAGAAGGGGGACAGGCCTTTCGGGAAACACCATATATTTT
CASRRGTGLSGNTIYF